These 17 T cell receptor beta chains originate from one sample sequenced in a study of vaccination and CD4 T cells after COVID-19. No antigen has been assigned to these receptors. The Oncomine TCR Beta short-read assay was applied to DNA of cultured CD4+ T cells. TCRdb passed the PCR reads through MiXCR, listing each CDR3 protein once. Of 17,000 or so distinct CDR3 sequences listed, around 32% are singletons. Treatment described: approximately 9-day PBMC culture with coronavirus spike peptide pools or control peptides (ViraFEST assay). Sample: cultured CD4+ T cells from blood. Receptors originate from a human donor with COVID-19.

This clonotype was observed a handful of times. CDR3 in amino acids: CASSPTSGSSYEQYF. For the CDR3, the DNA is TGTGCCAGCAGCCCGACTAGCGGGAGCTCCTACGAGCAGTACTTC. The chain employs TRBV2 and TRBJ2-7; 12 bases align to TRBD2. The germline gives CDR1 SNHLY, CDR2 FYNNEI. CDR3 length: 15 residues. The trim removed 6 bases at V and 0 bases at J, leaving 3 bases unmatched.

This clonotype was seen more than once but under ten times. J is TRBJ1-2 and V is TRBV10-1; 7 positions match TRBD1. Trimming cost V 6 bases and J 3 bases; bases outside gene matches: 19. From germline, CDR1 is WNHNN and CDR2 SYGVQD (reference sequence). The CDR3 extends over 18 amino acids. In nucleotides, the CDR3 is TGCGCCAGCAGCCTAACCGTTCCGGACAGGCGGACTGACTATGGCTACACCTTC. This codes for CASSLTVPDRRTDYGYTF.

This clonotype was observed a handful of times. V gene TRBV7-2 combines with J gene TRBJ1-2; a possible D gene is TRBD1 (6 bases). The germline CDR1 and CDR2 sequences are SGHTA and FQGNSA. Deletions cut 5 bases from V and 4 bases from J, with 14 bases between. This CDR3 contains 14 residues. For the CDR3, the DNA is TGTGCCAGCAGCCCCCCGGGGGCCACCTATGGCTACACCTTC. Translated: CASSPPGATYGYTF.

V and J are TRBV11-3 and TRBJ2-1; perhaps D is TRBD1 or TRBD2 (5 bases each). CDR3 length equals 15 residues. CDR1 is SGHNT and CDR2 is YENEEA in the germline V gene. The V gene lost 4 bases and the J gene lost 4 bases, with 14 bases spanning the gap. The CDR3 nucleotides read TGTGCCAGCAGCTCCCGGGACCAGCCTTACAATGAGCAGTTCTTC. Its protein product is CASSSRDQPYNEQFF.

J is TRBJ2-6 and V is TRBV6-1, with TRBD1 matching 9 bases. Germline-derived CDR1 and CDR2 are MNHNS and SASEGT. This CDR3 has 16 residues. With V trimmed by 10 bases and J by 2 bases, 9 bases remained unmatched. As DNA, the CDR3 is TGTGCCACCAGGGGGACAGGGAGGACTGGGGCCAACGTCCTGACTTTC. Its translation: CATRGTGRTGANVLTF.

This clonotype was found a few times. The chain recombines TRBV30 with TRBJ1-4; D remains ambiguous. Germline V gives CDR1 GTSNPN, CDR2 SVGIG (reference sequence). The CDR3 has 12 amino acids. Trimming pared 2 bases from V and 7 bases from J, leaving 8 bases between. The CDR3 region is CAWSSRGEKLFF. The CDR3 bases are TGTGCCTGGAGTTCTCGGGGTGAAAAACTGTTTTTT.

V gene TRBV11-3 combines with J gene TRBJ2-7; D is perhaps TRBD2 (6 bases). Germline values: CDR1 SGHNT, CDR2 YENEEA. The ends were cut back, 0 bases at V and 0 bases at J, with 15 bases in the middle. This CDR3 spans 17 amino acids. The CDR3 reads CASSLDLVRGSSYEQYF. DNA for the CDR3: TGTGCCAGCAGCTTAGATTTGGTCCGGGGGAGCTCCTACGAGCAGTACTTC.

The chain uses TRBV30 and TRBJ1-5; D is ambiguous. The V and J ends lost 3 bases and 3 bases respectively, with 6 bases between them. The CDR3 has 12 residues. Germline assignment: CDR1 GTSNPN and CDR2 SVGIG (reference sequence). The CDR3 DNA reads TGTGCCTGGAGCGTAGACAATCAGCCCCAGCATTTT. Residues: CAWSVDNQPQHF.

The CDR3 nucleotides are TGCGCCAGCAGCTTGGCCAGCGGGGGTGCAGATACGCAGTATTTT. The encoded protein is CASSLASGGADTQYF. J is TRBJ2-3 and V is TRBV5-1, with TRBD2 matching over 8 bases. Germline CDR1 and CDR2: SGHRS and YFSETQ. The CDR3 runs 15 residues. Trimming removed 0 bases from V and 4 bases from J; junction bases left unmatched: 4.

The chain carries TRBV7-2 and TRBJ2-1; D might be TRBD1 (5 bases). V was shortened by 4 bases and J by 9 bases, with 19 bases between the two germline ends. The germline V gene encodes CDR1 SGHTA and CDR2 FQGNSA. The CDR3 contains 15 residues. CDR3 amino acids: CASSSQGMRGSEQFF. Here the CDR3 DNA reads TGTGCCAGCAGCTCCCAGGGTATGAGAGGTAGTGAGCAGTTCTTC.

This clonotype was detected only a few times. The rearrangement joins TRBV20-1 to TRBJ1-5; D may be TRBD1 (5 bases). Germline V gene sequence: CDR1 DFQATT, CDR2 SNEGSKA (reference sequence). The CDR3 runs 15 residues. V was shortened by 6 bases and J by 4 bases, with 19 bases between the two germline ends. As DNA, the CDR3 is TGCAGTGCCCAGGGCGGGACCTACGGAAATCAGCCCCAGCATTTT. This codes for CSAQGGTYGNQPQHF.

This clonotype was picked up a small number of times. The J gene is TRBJ1-6, the V gene TRBV6-1; possible D gene TRBD1, 5 bases. From germline, CDR1 is MNHNS and CDR2 SASEGT. Trimming left V 2 bases short and J 10 bases short, with 9 bases between. The CDR3 totals 13 residues. CDR3 coding DNA: TGTGCCAGCAGTGAAATGAGGGGATCACCCCTCCACTTT. This encodes CASSEMRGSPLHF.

This clonotype was counted between two and nine times. The chain is built from TRBV5-5 and TRBJ1-2, with D perhaps TRBD1 (5 bases). Trimming took 4 bases from V and 7 from J, leaving 20 bases between them. From germline, CDR1 is SGHKS and CDR2 YYEKEE (reference sequence). The CDR3 has 15 amino acids. CDR3 protein: CASSLLVGGGSGYTF. CDR3 DNA sequence: TGTGCCAGCAGCCTATTGGTTGGGGGAGGGTCTGGCTACACCTTC.

The chain combines TRBV5-5 with TRBJ1-3; possible D gene TRBD1, 5 bases. CDR3 length equals 16 residues. The V gene's germline CDR1 is SGHKS and CDR2 YYEKEE (reference sequence). Deletions cut 0 bases from V and 2 bases from J, with 12 bases between. The CDR3: CASSLAEGLTGNTIYF. The CDR3, as DNA: TGTGCCAGCAGCTTGGCCGAGGGGTTGACTGGAAACACCATATATTTT.

The chain combines TRBV6-9 with TRBJ2-3; 12 bases align to TRBD2. Germline CDR1 is MNHGY and CDR2 is SVAAGI. V was pared by 1 base and J by 2 bases, with 7 bases of the junction left unmatched. The CDR3 has 18 residues. CDR3 region: CASSYYRRTSGDTDTQYF. The CDR3 DNA is TGTGCCAGCAGTTATTACCGTCGGACTAGCGGGGACACAGATACGCAGTATTTT.

By its share, this clonotype is medium-sized. The V and J genes are TRBV15 and TRBJ1-2; D is possibly TRBD1 (6 bases). The CDR3 is 14 amino acids. Trimming left V 0 bases short and J 9 bases short, with 14 bases between. Per germline, CDR1 LNHNV and CDR2 YYDKDF (reference sequence). The CDR3 reads CATSRDRGAVSYTF. In nucleotides, the CDR3 is TGTGCCACCAGCAGAGATCGGGGGGCGGTAAGCTACACCTTC.

V usage is TRBV15 and J usage is TRBJ2-1; tentative D call: TRBD2 (5 bases). Deletions cut 0 bases from V and 8 bases from J, with 8 bases between. The CDR3 spans 13 residues. In germline, CDR1 is LNHNV, CDR2 YYDKDF (reference sequence). In DNA, the CDR3 is TGTGCCACCAGCAGAGATTTCGGGGATGAGCAGTTCTTC. Amino acids: CATSRDFGDEQFF.